The 22 T cell receptor beta chains given below trace back to one sample, sequenced in a study of CD8+ T cells in alopecia areata. cDNA prepared by RNA extraction and subsequent reverse transcription served as the template for sequencing. The data were produced by immunoSEQ multiplex PCR, yet TCRdb's version contains in-frame clones alone and is incomplete. This table holds around 61,000 clones, 45% to 55% found once. Sample: CD8+ T cells sorted from blood, taken at week 0. These receptors were obtained from a human donor with alopecia areata.

The V call is TRBV7-9, the J call TRBJ1-5; TRBD1 matches 9 bases. Looked up from germline, CDR1 is SEHNR and CDR2 is FQNEAQ (reference sequence). Trimming removed 1 base from V and 3 bases from J; junction bases left unmatched: 10. The CDR3 contains 18 residues. The CDR3: CASSLVTGGSYFNQPQHF. CDR3 bases: TGTGCCAGCAGCTTAGTTACAGGGGGCTCTTATTTCAATCAGCCCCAGCATTTT.

The chain combines TRBV6-1 with TRBJ2-3; 8 positions agree with TRBD2. Germline CDR1 reads MNHNS; CDR2 reads SASEGT. The CDR3 is made up of 15 amino acids. J was trimmed by 7 bases and V by 3 bases; bases with no gene match: 9. CDR3 amino acids: CASSEMGLEWNTQYF. The CDR3, as DNA: TGTGCCAGCAGTGAGATGGGACTAGAGTGGAATACGCAGTATTTT.

This clone has a handful of counts. The genes are TRBV6-1 and TRBJ2-7, with no clear D. This CDR3 has 11 residues. CDR1 is MNHNS, CDR2 SASEGT, per germline. The germline V and J ends were trimmed by 5 bases and 3 bases, with 5 bases remaining between them. CDR3 bases: TGTGCCAGCAGTCCGAACTACGAGCAGTACTTC. This codes for CASSPNYEQYF.

The chain combines TRBV7-9 with TRBJ2-5, with D maybe TRBD1 (6 bases). The germline CDR1 and CDR2 sequences are SEHNR and FQNEAQ (reference sequence). This CDR3 contains 14 residues. V shed 5 bases and J shed 2 bases, with 12 bases lying between them. The CDR3 is CASSHVGQQETQYF. CDR3 DNA: TGTGCCAGCAGCCATGTCGGACAGCAAGAGACCCAGTACTTC.

The chain joins TRBV29-1 to TRBJ1-1, with D perhaps TRBD1 (5 bases). Germline CDR1 reads SQVTM; CDR2 reads ANQGSEA. Trimming shortened V by 3 bases and J by 0 bases, and 17 bases separated the two germline ends. The CDR3 length is 16 residues. The CDR3 sequence: CSVDPQDNALNTEAFF. CDR3 DNA: TGCAGCGTTGATCCCCAGGACAACGCTTTGAACACTGAAGCTTTCTTT.

In this sample, this clone turned up many times. The chain couples TRBV7-3 to TRBJ2-1; either TRBD1 or TRBD2 may supply D (5 bases each). Germline V gene sequence: CDR1 SGHTA, CDR2 FQGTGA. The CDR3 has 14 residues. V lost 3 bases to trimming and J lost 3 bases, with 9 bases between them. CDR3: CASSFWGSYNEQFF. The CDR3 bases are TGTGCCAGCAGCTTCTGGGGGAGCTACAATGAGCAGTTCTTC. Combining the CDR3 with reference TRBV7-3 and TRBJ2-1 gives the whole variable domain GAGVSQTPSNKVTEKGKYVELRCDPISGHTALYWYRQSLGQGPEFLIYFQGTGAADDSGLPNDRFFAVRPEGSVSTLKIQRTERGDSAVYLCASSFWGSYNEQFFGPGTRLTVL.

The chain combines TRBV6-4 with TRBJ2-2; D ambiguous. CDR1 is MRHNA, CDR2 SNTAGT, per germline. The CDR3 loop spans 11 amino acids. V was clipped by 8 bases and J by 7 bases, with 8 bases between them. CDR3 DNA: TGTGCCAGCGCGGCAGGCGGGGAGCTGTTTTTT. Its protein product is CASAAGGELFF.

The J gene is TRBJ2-7, the V gene TRBV6-5; the D gene could be TRBD1 or TRBD2 (5 bases each). Germline CDR1 reads MNHEY; CDR2 reads SVGAGI. This CDR3 has 12 residues. With 5 bases removed from V and 7 bases from J, the gap between germline ends came to 12 bases. For the CDR3, the DNA is TGTGCCAGCAGTGGGGGACCGGGGGAGCAGTACTTC. This gives the protein CASSGGPGEQYF.

The rearrangement joins TRBV14 to TRBJ1-5; unclear D gene. CDR3 length equals 14 residues. The germline V and J ends were trimmed by 4 bases and 5 bases, with 12 bases remaining between them. Germline V gives CDR1 SGHDN, CDR2 FVKESK. Written as DNA, the CDR3 is TGTGCCAGCAGCCCTCCGGGGTATGATCAGCCCCAGCATTTT. This sequence encodes CASSPPGYDQPQHF.

This clone has just a few counts. This chain joins TRBV29-1 and TRBJ2-5; 10 nucleotides match TRBD1. The CDR3 is made up of 17 amino acids. CDR1 is SQVTM, CDR2 ANQGSEA, per germline. The J segment lost 5 bases and the V segment lost 1 base, leaving 13 bases of the junction unmatched. The DNA of the CDR3 is TGCAGCGTTGAAGCCCCCGAGACAGGGGGCCCCAGGGAGACCCAGTACTTC. Amino acids: CSVEAPETGGPRETQYF.

A few counts support this clone. The CDR3: CASSEWDNVLTF. CDR3 DNA sequence: TGTGCCAGCAGTGAATGGGACAACGTCCTGACTTTC. This chain joins TRBV25-1 and TRBJ2-6, with D uncertain. Germline values: CDR1 MGHDK, CDR2 SYGVNS. The CDR3 spans 12 residues. Trimming cost V 1 base and J 9 bases, with 4 bases left between them. The full variable domain, with the rest looked up from reference TRBV25-1 and TRBJ2-6, is EADIYQTPRYLVIGTGKKITLECSQTMGHDKMYWYQQDPGMELHLIHYSYGVNSTEKGDLSSESTVSRIRTEHFPLTLESARPSHTSQYLCASSEWDNVLTFGAGSRLTVL.

The gene calls are TRBV27 and TRBJ2-1; D unresolved. V was cut by 2 bases and J by 7 bases, with 9 bases left in between. Germline CDR1 and CDR2: MNHEY and SMNVEV (reference sequence). This CDR3 region has 13 residues. The CDR3 reads CASSLGRSNEQFF. Here the CDR3 DNA reads TGTGCCAGCAGTTTAGGCCGATCAAATGAGCAGTTCTTC.

This rearrangement joins TRBV7-9 to TRBJ2-1; D is undetermined. V shed 1 base and J shed 4 bases, with 11 bases lying between them. CDR3 size: 15 residues. The germline gives CDR1 SEHNR, CDR2 FQNEAQ (reference sequence). The CDR3, as DNA: TGTGCCAGCAGCTTAGTCGAGTCTTTTTACAATGAGCAGTTCTTC. It is translated as CASSLVESFYNEQFF.

The V gene is TRBV30, the J gene TRBJ2-7, with D unresolved. CDR3 length: 12 residues. Germline V lookup: CDR1 GTSNPN, CDR2 SVGIG (reference sequence). Trimming shortened V by 2 bases and J by 6 bases, and 11 bases separated the two germline ends. As DNA, the CDR3 is TGTGCCTGGAGTCTGACCGCTCTCGAGCAGTACTTC. Protein sequence: CAWSLTALEQYF.

The chain links TRBV27 to TRBJ1-1; D gene uncertain. V was cut by 5 bases and J by 3 bases, with 16 bases left in between. The CDR3 spans 15 residues. In germline, CDR1 is MNHEY, CDR2 SMNVEV (reference sequence). CDR3 sequence reads: CASSHNVRTDTEAFF. The CDR3 bases are TGTGCCAGCAGTCACAATGTGAGGACGGACACTGAAGCTTTCTTT.

The chain carries TRBV29-1 and TRBJ1-2; tentative D call: TRBD1 (5 bases). The CDR3 contains 13 residues. CDR1 SQVTM and CDR2 ANQGSEA come from the germline V gene. Trimming removed 0 bases from V and 3 bases from J, with 8 bases in between. CDR3 in amino acids: CSVEEGGDYGYTF. The DNA for the CDR3 is TGCAGCGTTGAAGAGGGAGGGGACTATGGCTACACCTTC.

This CDR3 is CASSPGQGMSYEQYF. As DNA, the CDR3 is TGCGCCAGCAGCCCGGGACAGGGGATGAGCTACGAGCAGTACTTC. J is TRBJ2-7 and V is TRBV5-1; 10 nucleotides line up with TRBD1. Trimming took 4 bases from V and 3 from J; bases not matched to a gene: 7. CDR3 length: 15 amino acids. From germline, CDR1 is SGHRS and CDR2 YFSETQ.

V usage is TRBV4-3 and J usage is TRBJ2-3, with 8 nucleotides matching TRBD2. Germline trimming cut 4 bases from V and 11 bases from J; bases unmatched to any gene: 11. Germline values: CDR1 LGHNA, CDR2 YSLEER. The CDR3 length is 14 residues. Here the CDR3 reads CASSPVSGDVVQYF. For the CDR3, the DNA is TGCGCCAGCAGCCCCGTTAGCGGGGATGTGGTGCAGTATTTT.

V gene TRBV11-2 combines with J gene TRBJ2-5; 8 bases match TRBD1. Germline assignment: CDR1 SGHAT and CDR2 FQNNGV. With 5 bases clipped from V and 5 bases from J, the junction kept 10 bases outside the gene matches. The length of the CDR3 is 15 residues. Written as DNA, the CDR3 is TGTGCCAGCAGCGAAACCAGGGGGCACGGTGAGACCCAGTACTTC. Its translation is CASSETRGHGETQYF.

The gene calls are TRBV19 and TRBJ1-1, with 7 bases matching TRBD1. Looked up from germline, CDR1 is LNHDA and CDR2 is SQIVND (reference sequence). V trimming: 10 bases; J trimming: 0 bases; junction bases outside the gene matches: 11. The CDR3 contains 15 residues. CDR3 bases: TGTGCCACTAGAGGGGCAGGGGGAATGAACACTGAAGCTTTCTTT. It encodes CATRGAGGMNTEAFF.

This clone has only one observation. The chain uses TRBV5-1 and TRBJ2-5; the D is unclear. CDR1 SGHRS and CDR2 YFSETQ come from the germline V gene. The CDR3 spans 12 residues. The V end lost 0 bases, the J end lost 4 bases, and 4 bases lay between the germline ends. CDR3 nucleotide sequence: TGCGCCAGCAGCTTGGATGGAGAGACCCAGTACTTC. It translates to CASSLDGETQYF.

This clone was seen a few times. This chain links TRBV28 with TRBJ2-5; D possibly corresponds to TRBD1 (5 bases). This CDR3 has 15 amino acids. The V and J ends lost 6 bases and 4 bases respectively, with 18 bases between them. Germline loops: CDR1 MDHEN, CDR2 SYDVKM. In DNA, the CDR3 is TGTGCCAGCAGATTGGGTACAGGAGATGGAGAGACCCAGTACTTC. Translated, it gives CASRLGTGDGETQYF.